A single sample gave rise to the 2 T cell receptor beta chains below, sequenced in a study of cytomegalovirus exposure and HLA in healthy donors. A multiplex PCR was run with 60 Vbeta primers and 13 Jbeta primers. Libraries were prepared by immunoSEQ multiplex PCR; TCRdb keeps only in-frame clonotypes and omits some of them. The sample holds about 120,000 clones; 55% to 75% are singletons and the top ten take around 1.6%. The sample taken for sequencing was PBMCs. These TCRs come from a man aged 30 to 39 in good health and CMV-seropositive.

This clone was picked up one time. The V and J genes are TRBV2 and TRBJ1-2; TRBD1 might be the D (5 bases). This CDR3 contains 12 residues. The germline CDR1 and CDR2 sequences are SNHLY and FYNNEI. The ends were cut back, 6 bases at V and 10 bases at J, with 15 bases in the middle. The chain's CDR3 is CASRAGGDDYTF. The CDR3 nucleotides are TGTGCCAGCAGAGCGGGGGGGGATGACTACACCTTC.

This chain joins TRBV18 and TRBJ1-5; tentatively, D is TRBD1 (6 bases). Trimming stripped 3 bases from V and 1 base from J, with 19 bases between. The CDR3 spans 18 residues. Germline CDR1 KGHSH, CDR2 LQKENI. This chain's CDR3 is CASSPLGGGGGSNQPQHF. CDR3 DNA: TGTGCCAGCTCACCTCTCGGCGGAGGGGGGGGGAGCAATCAGCCCCAGCATTTT.